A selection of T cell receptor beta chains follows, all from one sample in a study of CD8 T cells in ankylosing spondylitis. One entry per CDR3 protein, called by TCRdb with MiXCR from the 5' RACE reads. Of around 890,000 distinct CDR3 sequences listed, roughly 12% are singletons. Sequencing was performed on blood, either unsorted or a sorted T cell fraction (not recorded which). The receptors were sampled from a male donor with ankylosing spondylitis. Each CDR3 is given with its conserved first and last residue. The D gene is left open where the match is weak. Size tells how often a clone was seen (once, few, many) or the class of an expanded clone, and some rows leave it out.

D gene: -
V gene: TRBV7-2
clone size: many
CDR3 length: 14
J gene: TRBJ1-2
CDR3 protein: CASSTPGQFWGYTF
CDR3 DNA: TGTGCCAGCAGCACCCCTGGACAGTTTTGGGGCTACACCTTC

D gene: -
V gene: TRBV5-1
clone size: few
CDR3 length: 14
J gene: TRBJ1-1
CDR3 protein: CASSLFGASSEAFF
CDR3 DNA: TGCGCCAGCAGCTTATTCGGGGCCAGCTCTGAAGCTTTCTTT

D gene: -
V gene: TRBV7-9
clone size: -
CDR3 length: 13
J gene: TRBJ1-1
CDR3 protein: CASSLESGAEAFF
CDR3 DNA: TGTGCCAGCAGCTTAGAGAGTGGGGCGGAAGCTTTCTTT

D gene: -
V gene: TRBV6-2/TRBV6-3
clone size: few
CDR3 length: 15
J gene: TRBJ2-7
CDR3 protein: CASLGGNPRNYEQYF
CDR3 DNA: TGTGCCAGCCTTGGGGGAAATCCCAGGAACTACGAGCAGTACTTC

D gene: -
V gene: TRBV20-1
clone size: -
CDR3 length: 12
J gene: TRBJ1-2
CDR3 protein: CSATGGGSDYTF
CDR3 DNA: TGCAGTGCTACCGGGGGCGGGTCGGACTACACCTTC

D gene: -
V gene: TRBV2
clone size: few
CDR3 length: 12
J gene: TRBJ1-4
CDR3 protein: CASRDLNEKLFF
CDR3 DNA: TGTGCCAGCAGGGACTTAAATGAAAAACTGTTTTTT

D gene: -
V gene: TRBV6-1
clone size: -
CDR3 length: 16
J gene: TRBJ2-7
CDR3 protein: CASSPLWGRSSYEQYF
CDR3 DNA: TGTGCCAGCAGTCCCCTCTGGGGGCGTAGCTCCTACGAGCAGTACTTC

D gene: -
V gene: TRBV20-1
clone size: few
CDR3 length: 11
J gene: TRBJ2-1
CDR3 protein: CSAGGVTGQFF
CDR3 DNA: TGCAGTGCCGGAGGGGTTACGGGGCAGTTCTTC

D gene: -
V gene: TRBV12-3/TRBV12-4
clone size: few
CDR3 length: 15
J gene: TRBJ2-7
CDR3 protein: CASRGEARKGYEQYF
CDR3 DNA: TGTGCCAGCAGGGGGGAGGCGAGAAAGGGCTACGAGCAGTACTTC

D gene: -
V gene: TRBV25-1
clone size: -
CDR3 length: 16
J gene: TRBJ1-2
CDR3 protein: CASSGPGQGSLYGYTF
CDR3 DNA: TGTGCCAGCAGTGGACCCGGGCAGGGGTCCCTCTATGGCTACACCTTC

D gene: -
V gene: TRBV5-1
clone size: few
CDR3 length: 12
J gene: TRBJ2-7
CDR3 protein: CASSSYQGKQYF
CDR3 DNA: TGCGCCAGCAGCTCATACCAGGGCAAGCAGTACTTC

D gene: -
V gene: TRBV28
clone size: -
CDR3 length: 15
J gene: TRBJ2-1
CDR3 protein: CASSLTSLTYNEQFF
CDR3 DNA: TGTGCCAGCAGTCTTACTAGCTTAACTTACAATGAGCAGTTCTTC

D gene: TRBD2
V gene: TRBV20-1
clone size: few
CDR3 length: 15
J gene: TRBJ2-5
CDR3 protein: CSARVVAGTGETQYF
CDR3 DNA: TGCAGTGCTAGAGTGGTAGCGGGGACGGGGGAGACCCAGTACTTC

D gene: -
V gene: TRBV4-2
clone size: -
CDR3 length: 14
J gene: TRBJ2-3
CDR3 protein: CASSQGGDADTQYF
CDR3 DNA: TGTGCCAGCAGCCAGGGCGGGGATGCAGATACGCAGTATTTT

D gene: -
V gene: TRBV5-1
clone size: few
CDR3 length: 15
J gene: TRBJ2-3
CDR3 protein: CASSLGGSFTDTQYF
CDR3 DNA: TGCGCCAGCAGCTTGGGGGGGAGTTTCACAGATACGCAGTATTTT

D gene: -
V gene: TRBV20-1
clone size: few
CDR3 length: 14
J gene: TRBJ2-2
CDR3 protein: CSARYETNTGELFF
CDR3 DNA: TGCAGTGCTAGGTACGAGACGAACACCGGGGAGCTGTTTTTT

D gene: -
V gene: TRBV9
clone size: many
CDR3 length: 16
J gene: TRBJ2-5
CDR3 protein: CASSVGWGLRQETQYF
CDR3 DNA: TGTGCCAGCAGCGTAGGCTGGGGGCTCAGGCAAGAGACCCAGTACTTC

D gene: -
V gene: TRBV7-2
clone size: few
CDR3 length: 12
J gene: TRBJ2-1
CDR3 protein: CASSLPGVEQFF
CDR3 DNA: TGTGCCAGCAGCTTACCGGGGGTGGAGCAGTTCTTC

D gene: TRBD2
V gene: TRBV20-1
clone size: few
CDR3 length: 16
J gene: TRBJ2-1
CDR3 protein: CSASFRGGLDYNEQFF
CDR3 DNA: TGCAGTGCTAGTTTTCGCGGGGGGCTCGATTACAATGAGCAGTTCTTC

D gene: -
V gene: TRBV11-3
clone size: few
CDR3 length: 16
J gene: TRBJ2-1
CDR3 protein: CASSPGPASSYNEQFF
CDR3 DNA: TGTGCCAGCAGCCCGGGACCTGCCAGCTCCTACAATGAGCAGTTCTTC

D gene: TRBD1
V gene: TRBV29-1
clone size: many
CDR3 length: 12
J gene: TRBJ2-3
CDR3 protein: CSGGQGGDTQYF
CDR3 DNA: TGCAGCGGGGGACAGGGGGGAGATACGCAGTATTTT

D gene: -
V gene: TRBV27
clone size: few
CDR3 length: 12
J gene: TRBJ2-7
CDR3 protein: CASSGAKYEQYF
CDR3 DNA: TGTGCCAGCAGCGGGGCTAAGTACGAGCAGTACTTC

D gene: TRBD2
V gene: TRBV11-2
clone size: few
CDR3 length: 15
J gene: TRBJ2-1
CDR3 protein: CASKRPGGVRNEQFF
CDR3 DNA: TGTGCCAGCAAGAGGCCCGGGGGGGTCAGGAATGAGCAGTTCTTC

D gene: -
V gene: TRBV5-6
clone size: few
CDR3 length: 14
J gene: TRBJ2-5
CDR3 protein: CASSFSGVKETQYF
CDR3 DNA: TGTGCCAGCAGCTTTTCAGGGGTAAAAGAGACCCAGTACTTC

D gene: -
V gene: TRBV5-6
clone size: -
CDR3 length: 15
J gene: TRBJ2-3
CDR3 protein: CASSFRTTGTDTQYF
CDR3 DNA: TGTGCCAGCAGCTTTAGGACCACGGGGACAGATACGCAGTATTTT

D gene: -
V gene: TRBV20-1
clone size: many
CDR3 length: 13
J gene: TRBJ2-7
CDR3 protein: CSARPPGYYEQYF
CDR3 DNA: TGCAGTGCTAGGCCCCCGGGTTACTACGAGCAGTACTTC

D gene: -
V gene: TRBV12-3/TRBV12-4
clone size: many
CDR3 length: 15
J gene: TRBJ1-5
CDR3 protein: CASSQTGNSNQPQHF
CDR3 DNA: TGTGCCAGCAGCCAAACAGGGAATAGCAATCAGCCCCAGCATTTT

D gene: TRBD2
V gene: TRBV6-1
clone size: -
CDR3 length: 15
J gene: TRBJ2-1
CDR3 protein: CASGWTSGSYNEQFF
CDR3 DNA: TGTGCCAGCGGATGGACTAGCGGCTCCTACAATGAGCAGTTCTTC

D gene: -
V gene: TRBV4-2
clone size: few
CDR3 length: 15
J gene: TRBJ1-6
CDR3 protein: CASSQTGRSNSPLHF
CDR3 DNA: TGTGCCAGCAGCCAAACCGGCAGATCTAATTCACCCCTCCACTTT

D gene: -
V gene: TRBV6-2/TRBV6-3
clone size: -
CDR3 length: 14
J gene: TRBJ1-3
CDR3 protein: CASTGTRTGGTIYF
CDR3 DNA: TGTGCCAGCACTGGCACACGGACCGGCGGCACCATATATTTT

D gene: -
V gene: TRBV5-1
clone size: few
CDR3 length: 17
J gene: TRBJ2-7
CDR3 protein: CASSPAPPGHRGNEQYF
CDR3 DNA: TGCGCCAGCAGCCCCGCTCCACCGGGACACCGAGGCAACGAGCAGTACTTC

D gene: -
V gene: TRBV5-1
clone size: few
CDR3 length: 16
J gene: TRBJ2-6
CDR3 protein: CASSPNSGAGANVLTF
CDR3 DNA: TGCGCCAGCAGCCCCAACAGTGGCGCTGGGGCCAACGTCCTGACTTTC

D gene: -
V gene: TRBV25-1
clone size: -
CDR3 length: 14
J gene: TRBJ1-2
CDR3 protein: CASSESAQNYGYTF
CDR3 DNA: TGTGCCAGCAGTGAATCAGCACAGAACTATGGCTACACCTTC

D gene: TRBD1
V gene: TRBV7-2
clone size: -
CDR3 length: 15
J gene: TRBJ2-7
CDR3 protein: CASSSDRDRLYEQYF
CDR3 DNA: TGTGCCAGCAGCTCCGACCGGGACAGACTATACGAGCAGTACTTC

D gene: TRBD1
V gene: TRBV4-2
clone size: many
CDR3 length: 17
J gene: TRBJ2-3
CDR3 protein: CASSQVWGLDRADTQYF
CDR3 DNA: TGTGCCAGCAGCCAAGTATGGGGCTTGGACAGGGCTGATACGCAGTATTTT

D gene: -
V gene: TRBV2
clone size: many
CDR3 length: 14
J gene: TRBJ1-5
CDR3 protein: CASSEGGGGQPQHF
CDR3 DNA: TGTGCCAGCAGTGAAGGGGGCGGCGGTCAGCCCCAGCATTTT

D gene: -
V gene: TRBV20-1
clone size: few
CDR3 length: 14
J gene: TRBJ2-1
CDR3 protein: CSVLAGPYGNEQFF
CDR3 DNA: TGCAGTGTTCTCGCAGGACCGTACGGGAATGAGCAGTTCTTC

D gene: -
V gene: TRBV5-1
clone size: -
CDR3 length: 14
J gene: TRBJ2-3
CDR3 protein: CASSPGAWGDTQYF
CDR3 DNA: TGCGCCAGCAGCCCCGGGGCTTGGGGAGATACGCAGTATTTT

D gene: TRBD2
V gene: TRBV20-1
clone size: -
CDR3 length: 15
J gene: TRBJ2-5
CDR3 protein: CSAAPAGGGEETQYF
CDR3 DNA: TGCAGTGCTGCCCCAGCGGGGGGGGGAGAAGAGACCCAGTACTTC

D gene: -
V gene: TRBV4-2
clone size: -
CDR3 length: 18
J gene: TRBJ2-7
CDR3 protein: CASSQQGGQGIILYEQYF
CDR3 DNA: TGTGCCAGCAGCCAACAGGGGGGGCAGGGGATAATTTTGTACGAGCAGTACTTC

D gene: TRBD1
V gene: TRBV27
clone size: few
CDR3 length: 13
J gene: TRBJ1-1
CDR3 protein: CASTGQGHTEAFF
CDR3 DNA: TGTGCCAGCACTGGACAGGGCCACACTGAAGCTTTCTTT

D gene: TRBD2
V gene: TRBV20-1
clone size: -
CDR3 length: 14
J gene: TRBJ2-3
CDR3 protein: CSASWAGGTDTQYF
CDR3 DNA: TGCAGTGCTAGCTGGGCGGGAGGTACAGATACGCAGTATTTT

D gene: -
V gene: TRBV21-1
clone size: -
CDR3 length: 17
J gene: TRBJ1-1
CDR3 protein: CASSKEGTRGRGTEAFF
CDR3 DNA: TGTGCCAGCAGCAAAGAGGGGACACGGGGACGAGGGACTGAAGCTTTCTTT

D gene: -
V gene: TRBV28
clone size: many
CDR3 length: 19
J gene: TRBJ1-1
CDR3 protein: CASIGASSLGERKGSEAFF
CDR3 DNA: TGTGCCAGCATAGGAGCCAGTAGCCTAGGAGAGAGGAAGGGGTCTGAAGCTTTCTTT

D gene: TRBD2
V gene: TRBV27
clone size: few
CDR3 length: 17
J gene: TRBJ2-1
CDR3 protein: CASSLWASGGGYNEQFF
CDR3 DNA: TGTGCCAGCAGTTTATGGGCTAGCGGGGGGGGTTACAATGAGCAGTTCTTC

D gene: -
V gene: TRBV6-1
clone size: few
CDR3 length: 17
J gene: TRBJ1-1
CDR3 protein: CASSDFALGQMNTEAFF
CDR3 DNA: TGTGCCAGCAGTGACTTTGCGCTGGGGCAAATGAACACTGAAGCTTTCTTT

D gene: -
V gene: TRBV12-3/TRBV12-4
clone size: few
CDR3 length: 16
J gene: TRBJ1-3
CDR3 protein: CASSFSTESSGNTIYF
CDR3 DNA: TGTGCCAGCAGTTTTTCGACTGAGAGCTCTGGAAACACCATATATTTT

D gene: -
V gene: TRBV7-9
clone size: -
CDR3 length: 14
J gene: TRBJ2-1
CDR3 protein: CASSLNGVYNEQFF
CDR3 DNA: TGTGCCAGCAGCTTAAACGGGGTCTACAATGAGCAGTTCTTC

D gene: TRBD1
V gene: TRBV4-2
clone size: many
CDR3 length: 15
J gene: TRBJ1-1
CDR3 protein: CASSQDVRGDTEAFF
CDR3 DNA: TGTGCCAGCAGCCAAGATGTCAGGGGGGATACTGAAGCTTTCTTT

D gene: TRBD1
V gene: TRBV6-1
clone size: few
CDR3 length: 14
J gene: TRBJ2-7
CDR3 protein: CASSKPGQGYEQYF
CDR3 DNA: TGTGCCAGCAGTAAGCCGGGACAGGGCTACGAGCAGTACTTC

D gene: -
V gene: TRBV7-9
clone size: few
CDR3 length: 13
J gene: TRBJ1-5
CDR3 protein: CASSLDQDQPQHF
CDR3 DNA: TGTGCCAGCAGCTTAGATCAGGATCAGCCCCAGCATTTT

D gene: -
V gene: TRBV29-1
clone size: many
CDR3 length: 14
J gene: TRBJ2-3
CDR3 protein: CSVESGGGTDTQYF
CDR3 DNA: TGCAGCGTTGAGAGTGGTGGGGGCACAGATACGCAGTATTTT

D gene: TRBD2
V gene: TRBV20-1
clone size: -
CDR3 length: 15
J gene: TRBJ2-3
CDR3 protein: CSARDPTSGTDTQYF
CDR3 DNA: TGCAGTGCTAGAGATCCGACTAGCGGCACAGATACGCAGTATTTT

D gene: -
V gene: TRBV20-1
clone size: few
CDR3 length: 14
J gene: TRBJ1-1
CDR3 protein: CSARVPGANTEAFF
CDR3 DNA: TGCAGTGCTAGGGTCCCGGGGGCGAACACTGAAGCTTTCTTT

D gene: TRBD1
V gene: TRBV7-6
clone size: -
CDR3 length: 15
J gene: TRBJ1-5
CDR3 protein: CASSFGQGLNQPQHF
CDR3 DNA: TGTGCCAGCAGCTTTGGACAGGGCTTAAATCAGCCCCAGCATTTT

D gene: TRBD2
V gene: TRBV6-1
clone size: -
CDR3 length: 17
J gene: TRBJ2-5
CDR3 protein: CASSPRGGILDKETQYF
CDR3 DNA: TGTGCCAGCAGTCCTCGGGGGGGCATTTTAGATAAAGAGACCCAGTACTTC

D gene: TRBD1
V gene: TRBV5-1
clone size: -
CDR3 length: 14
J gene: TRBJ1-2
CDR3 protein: CASSLGGTGSGYTF
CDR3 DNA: TGCGCCAGCAGCTTGGGTGGGACAGGCAGTGGCTACACCTTC

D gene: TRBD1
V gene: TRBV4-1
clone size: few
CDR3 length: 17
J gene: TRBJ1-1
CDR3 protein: CASSQRIPGQGAGEAFF
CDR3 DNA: TGCGCCAGCAGCCAACGTATCCCGGGACAGGGCGCTGGTGAAGCTTTCTTT

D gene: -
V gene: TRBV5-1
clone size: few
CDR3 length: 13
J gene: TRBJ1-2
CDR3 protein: CASSLGLDNGYTF
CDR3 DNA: TGCGCCAGCAGCTTGGGGCTGGACAATGGCTACACCTTC